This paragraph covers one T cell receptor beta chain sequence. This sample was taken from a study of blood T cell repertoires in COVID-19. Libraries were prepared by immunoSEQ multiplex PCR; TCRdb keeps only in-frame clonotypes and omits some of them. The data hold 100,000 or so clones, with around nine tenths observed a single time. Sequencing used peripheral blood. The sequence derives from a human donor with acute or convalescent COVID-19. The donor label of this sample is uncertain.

The CDR3 sequence: CASSLVGLAGGRNTQYF. Here the CDR3 DNA reads TGTGCCAGCAGCTTGGTGGGACTAGCGGGGGGGAGAAATACGCAGTATTTT. This chain links TRBV11-2 with TRBJ2-3; 16 nucleotides match TRBD2. V lost 3 bases and J lost 7; bases outside the gene matches: 7. This CDR3 has 17 amino acids. Germline CDR1 reads SGHAT; CDR2 reads FQNNGV. Together with reference TRBV11-2 and TRBJ2-3, the CDR3 gives the full variable domain: EAGVAQSPRYKIIEKRQSVAFWCNPISGHATLYWYQQILGQGPKLLIQFQNNGVVDDSQLPKDRFSAERLKGVDSTLKIQPAKLEDSAVYLCASSLVGLAGGRNTQYFGPGTRLTVL.